These 20 T cell receptor beta chains share one sample of origin, sequenced in a study of regulatory T cells in long-lasting Graves disease. CDR3-region Arm-PCR and iRepertoire HTBI primers produced the TCR beta libraries. Each CDR3 protein gets one entry after TCRdb re-called the multiplex PCR reads with MiXCR. Of approximately 500,000 distinct CDR3 sequences detected, 20% to 25% appear once; the ten largest clones hold 6.5% to 9%. Time point given: persistent/refractory GD, antithyroid drugs over 5 years with positive TRAb. Extracted PBMC RNA gave rise to the TCR library. The sample consisted of peripheral blood mononuclear cells (PBMCs), taken when the disease was refractory, from a patient treated with antithyroid drugs. Receptor source: a female donor with Graves disease.

In this sample, this clonotype turned up a few times. The J gene is TRBJ1-4, the V gene TRBV6-1; TRBD1 is a possible D gene (5 bases). Germline loops: CDR1 MNHNS, CDR2 SASEGT. The germline V and J ends were trimmed by 5 bases and 14 bases, with 21 bases remaining between them. The CDR3 length is 14 residues. This chain's CDR3 is CASSPTPGRVVLFF. CDR3 sequence (DNA): TGTGCCAGCAGTCCGACCCCGGGCAGGGTTGTTCTGTTTTTT.

This chain uses TRBV19 with TRBJ1-1; 12 nucleotides line up with TRBD1. Germline V gives CDR1 LNHDA, CDR2 SQIVND (reference sequence). CDR3 length equals 16 residues. The V and J ends lost 5 bases and 5 bases, in that order; junction bases with no gene match: 9. In nucleotides, the CDR3 is TGTGCCAGTAGTTTGGGACAGGGGGCGAGAGGAACTGAAGCTTTCTTT. This encodes CASSLGQGARGTEAFF.

This clonotype was detected only a few times. Just one base apart from a much larger clone, this may be a read error. The V gene is TRBV28, the J gene TRBJ1-2; 9 bases agree with TRBD1. Germline V CDR1 and CDR2: MDHEN, SYDVKM. The CDR3 has 16 amino acids. CDR3 residues: CASSLTGGSLYYDYTF. CDR3 coding DNA: TGTGCCAGCAGTTTAACAGGGGGCAGTTTATACTATGACTACACCTTC.

This clonotype showed up many times. The genes are TRBV19 and TRBJ1-5; D may be TRBD1 (6 bases). Germline values: CDR1 LNHDA, CDR2 SQIVND (reference sequence). Trimming took off 3 bases at V and 0 bases at J, with 12 bases between the two ends. The CDR3 has 16 residues. CDR3 in amino acids: CASSIQQGHSNQPQHF. In DNA, the CDR3 is TGTGCCAGTAGTATCCAACAGGGCCATAGCAATCAGCCCCAGCATTTT. Full variable domain (missing parts from reference TRBV19 and TRBJ1-5): DGGITQSPKYLFRKEGQNVTLSCEQNLNHDAMYWYRQDPGQGLRLIYYSQIVNDFQKGDIAEGYSVSREKKESFPLTVTSAQKNPTAFYLCASSIQQGHSNQPQHFGDGTRLSIL.

The sample holds many counts of this clonotype. This chain joins TRBV2 and TRBJ2-7; 7 positions agree with TRBD1. The length of the CDR3 is 14 residues. CDR1 is SNHLY and CDR2 is FYNNEI in the germline V gene. J was trimmed by 0 bases and V by 4 bases; bases with no gene match: 3. The CDR3 is CASSVGQSSYEQYF. In DNA form, the CDR3 reads TGTGCCAGCAGTGTGGGACAGAGCTCCTACGAGCAGTACTTC.

V gene TRBV28 combines with J gene TRBJ2-1; 9 bases match TRBD2. This CDR3 contains 14 residues. Germline V lookup: CDR1 MDHEN, CDR2 SYDVKM. Trimming took 6 bases from V and 2 from J; bases not matched to a gene: 2. The CDR3 DNA follows: TGTGCCAGCAGGAGCGGGGGGACCTACAATGAGCAGTTCTTC. Translated: CASRSGGTYNEQFF. Looking up the rest from reference TRBV28 and TRBJ2-1 gives the full variable domain: DVKVTQSSRYLVKRTGEKVFLECVQDMDHENMFWYRQDPGLGLRLIYFSYDVKMKEKGDIPEGYSVSREKKERFSLILESASTNQTSMYLCASRSGGTYNEQFFGPGTRLTVL.

This clonotype was picked up a small number of times. The chain is built from TRBV20-1 and TRBJ2-4, with TRBD2 matching 15 bases. The CDR3 contains 15 residues. In germline, CDR1 is DFQATT, CDR2 SNEGSKA (reference sequence). J lost 7 bases, V lost 6 bases, and 7 bases had no gene match. The CDR3 region has the DNA TGCAGTGCCCCCGGGACTAGCGGGGGGCGGAACATTCAGTACTTC. This sequence encodes CSAPGTSGGRNIQYF.

This rearrangement joins TRBV20-1 to TRBJ2-5, with TRBD1 identical over 8 bases. V lost 2 bases to trimming and J lost 0 bases; unmatched junction nucleotides: 2. CDR1 is DFQATT and CDR2 is SNEGSKA in the germline V gene (reference sequence). The CDR3 contains 14 residues. For the CDR3, the DNA is TGCAGTGCTAGACAGGGGGCCCACCAAGAGACCCAGTACTTC. Its protein product is CSARQGAHQETQYF.

J is TRBJ1-1 and V is TRBV12-3 or TRBV12-4; D gene uncertain. This CDR3 spans 14 amino acids. Trimming pared 5 bases from V and 4 bases from J, leaving 14 bases between. Here the CDR3 reads CASSPRDLSTEAFF. DNA for the CDR3: TGTGCCAGCAGTCCGCGAGATCTGAGCACTGAAGCTTTCTTT.

This clonotype was recorded many times. V usage is TRBV7-9 and J usage is TRBJ1-3; D is unclear. V was cut by 6 bases and J by 0 bases, with 6 bases left in between. The CDR3 sequence is 13 residues long. The germline CDR1 and CDR2 sequences are SEHNR and FQNEAQ (reference sequence). CDR3 protein: CASSSSSGNTIYF. The CDR3 nucleotides are TGTGCCAGCAGTTCCAGCTCTGGAAACACCATATATTTT.

The V call is TRBV20-1, the J call TRBJ2-7; D is perhaps TRBD1 or TRBD2 (5 bases each). Germline values: CDR1 DFQATT, CDR2 SNEGSKA (reference sequence). This CDR3 region has 15 residues. The V end was cut by 3 bases, the J end by 1 base, with 16 bases between. The CDR3 loop reads CSASSEGIGSYEQYF. CDR3 bases: TGCAGTGCTAGTAGCGAGGGGATTGGATCCTACGAGCAGTACTTC.

The sample holds many counts of this clonotype. This chain joins TRBV12-3 or TRBV12-4 and TRBJ2-7, with D perhaps TRBD1 (6 bases). Trimming shortened V by 6 bases and J by 3 bases, and 15 bases separated the two germline ends. The CDR3 sequence is 14 residues long. CDR3 sequence (DNA): TGTGCCAGCAGCCCGAAAACAGGGTACTACGAGCAGTACTTC. It encodes CASSPKTGYYEQYF.

Only a few counts were recorded for this clonotype. The genes are TRBV5-1 and TRBJ2-6; 7 bases fit TRBD2. The junction had 7 bases not matched to a gene; V was cut back by 1 base and J by 0 bases. Looked up from germline, CDR1 is SGHRS and CDR2 is YFSETQ. The CDR3 spans 18 residues. The CDR3: CASSLFSSGSSGANVLTF. The CDR3 DNA sequence: TGCGCCAGCAGCTTGTTCTCTAGCGGAAGCTCTGGGGCCAACGTCCTGACTTTC. The complete variable domain, with remaining parts taken from reference TRBV5-1 and TRBJ2-6, reads KAGVTQTPRYLIKTRGQQVTLSCSPISGHRSVSWYQQTPGQGLQFLFEYFSETQRNKGNFPGRFSGRQFSNSRSEMNVSTLELGDSALYLCASSLFSSGSSGANVLTFGAGSRLTVL.

This clonotype showed up many times. This chain uses TRBV7-9 with TRBJ1-2; no clear D gene. This CDR3 contains 12 residues. Germline loops: CDR1 SEHNR, CDR2 FQNEAQ (reference sequence). The V end lost 1 base, the J end lost 10 bases, and 10 bases lay between the germline ends. The CDR3 bases are TGTGCCAGCAGCTTAGAGTTGTCAACCTACACCTTC. This encodes CASSLELSTYTF.

This clonotype was found many times. V gene TRBV10-3 combines with J gene TRBJ2-7; the D gene is possibly TRBD2 (5 bases). This CDR3 spans 14 amino acids. The germline gives CDR1 ENHRY, CDR2 SYGVKD. Trimming took 5 bases from V and 0 from J, leaving 11 bases between them. CDR3 nucleotides: TGTGCCATCAGTCCCGGACTGCGCTCCTACGAGCAGTACTTC. Translation: CAISPGLRSYEQYF.

This clonotype was seen at least ten times. CDR3 region: CASSEGFAANYGYTF. The CDR3 DNA reads as TGTGCCAGCAGCGAAGGGTTCGCAGCTAACTATGGCTACACCTTC. The chain employs TRBV7-2 and TRBJ1-2, with no clear D. V shed 5 bases and J shed 0 bases, with 13 bases lying between them. CDR1 is SGHTA, CDR2 FQGNSA, per germline. The CDR3 runs 15 residues. Full variable domain (remainder filled in from reference TRBV7-2 and TRBJ1-2): GAGVSQSPSNKVTEKGKDVELRCDPISGHTALYWYRQSLGQGLEFLIYFQGNSAPDKSGLPSDRFSAERTGGSVSTLTIQRTQQEDSAVYLCASSEGFAANYGYTFGSGTRLTVV.

This clonotype came up many times. The chain is built from TRBV12-3 or TRBV12-4 and TRBJ1-4, with 10 bases identical to TRBD1. The V gene end was trimmed by 6 bases and the J gene end by 7 bases; junction bases not matched to a gene: 8. CDR3 size: 15 residues. CDR3 protein: CASSLDRGSGEKLFF. The CDR3 region has the DNA TGTGCCAGCAGCCTGGACAGGGGGTCTGGTGAAAAACTGTTTTTT.

The chain couples TRBV7-3 to TRBJ2-5; 9 bases align to TRBD2. CDR1 SGHTA and CDR2 FQGTGA come from the germline V gene. The CDR3 extends over 16 amino acids. Trimming at V came to 1 base and at J to 8 bases, leaving 11 bases not matched to a gene. The CDR3: CASSLMASGNGDTQYF. The CDR3 region has the DNA TGTGCCAGCAGCTTAATGGCTAGCGGGAACGGGGATACCCAGTACTTC. The full variable domain, with the rest looked up from reference TRBV7-3 and TRBJ2-5, is GAGVSQTPSNKVTEKGKYVELRCDPISGHTALYWYRQSLGQGPEFLIYFQGTGAADDSGLPNDRFFAVRPEGSVSTLKIQRTERGDSAVYLCASSLMASGNGDTQYFGPGTRLLVL.

This clonotype was detected a few times. This chain links TRBV4-1 with TRBJ2-7; TRBD1 agrees at 9 bases. There are 18 residues in the CDR3. Trimming took 1 base from V and 6 from J; bases not matched to a gene: 16. From germline, CDR1 is MGHRA and CDR2 YSYEKL. DNA of the CDR3: TGCGCCAGCAGCCAAGTTCACGCCGGGACAGGGTTTTTGGTCGAGCAGTACTTC. Its translation is CASSQVHAGTGFLVEQYF.

This clonotype was seen many times. In DNA form, the CDR3 reads TGTGCCAGCAGCCAAGATGGGTCAGGACAAGAGACCCAGTACTTC. It specifies CASSQDGSGQETQYF. This chain joins TRBV3-1 and TRBJ2-5; D ambiguous. This CDR3 comprises 15 residues. V lost 0 bases and J 2 bases, leaving 10 bases between the germline ends. Germline values: CDR1 LGHDT, CDR2 YNNKEL (reference sequence).